This entry features one T cell receptor (beta chain) sequence. Assay used: immunoSEQ multiplex PCR; TCRdb lists only in-frame clones, some missing. The sample has roughly 49,000 clones, about 88% seen once; the top ten hold around 40%. This entry belongs to a study of control samples from healthy donors and cancer patients. Germline trimming cut 0 bases from V and 6 bases from J; bases unmatched to any gene: 6. Looked up from germline, CDR1 is LGHNA and CDR2 is YSLEER. This CDR3 contains 16 residues. This chain connects TRBV4-3 to TRBJ2-1, with TRBD1 identical over 9 bases. Sequenced sample: PBMCs. This receptor was taken from a man between 50 and 59 years old with head and neck cancer. The CDR3 region is CASSQDLGTGSNEQFF. The CDR3 bases are TGCGCCAGCAGCCAAGACCTTGGGACAGGGTCCAATGAGCAGTTCTTC.